This T cell receptor beta chain was identified in a study of T cell changes during pregnancy in multiple sclerosis. This table comes from immunoSEQ multiplex PCR, and its TCRdb copy is limited to in-frame clones, with some not included. The data show about 46,000 clones, around 90% seen once. In germline, CDR1 is PRHDT, CDR2 FYEKMQ (reference sequence). This CDR3 has 16 amino acids. V shed 5 bases, J shed 1 base, and the junction held 5 bases outside the gene matches. The material was CD8+ T cells from peripheral blood mononuclear cells, obtained in the second trimester of pregnancy. The rearrangement uses TRBV13 and TRBJ2-7, with TRBD2 matching over 13 bases. The receptor comes from a female donor with multiple sclerosis, enrolled in a pregnancy study. Written as DNA, the CDR3 is TGTGCCAGCAGCCCCCAGGGACTAGCGGGGTCCTACGAGCAGTACTTC. Translated: CASSPQGLAGSYEQYF.